This TCR beta chain was captured by sequencing in a study of T cells in localized non-small cell lung cancer. General observations from the study: Investigators sequenced only a single tumor region, leaving heterogeneity possible. Compared with tumor, uninvolved adjacent lung displayed greater T cell clonality, ranking highest overall. Out of the top 100 tumor clones, a median about 50 were seen in adjacent lung.

Generated by immunoSEQ multiplex PCR, the TCRdb table keeps only in-frame clones and is missing some. The sample records approximately 4,500 clones, less than 40% being singletons. The V gene's germline CDR1 is MNHGY and CDR2 SAAAGT. This CDR3 is built from 14 residues. The V gene lost 5 bases and the J gene lost 14 bases, with 19 bases spanning the gap. This clone is labeled medium-sized. Its cognate antigen is unknown. The clonotype was recovered from a male donor older than 55 with stage I lung adenocarcinoma. This sequence joins TRBV6-8 and TRBJ1-6; TRBD1 might be the D (5 bases). Specimen: lung tumor tissue, collected before any cancer treatment. The CDR3 nucleotides read TGTGCCAGCAGTGATGGGACTGGTGGGATTGCCCTCCACTTT. It encodes CASSDGTGGIALHF.